What follows are 19 T cell receptor beta chains derived from one specimen sequenced in a study of CD8 T cells in ankylosing spondylitis. TCRdb re-analysed the 5' RACE reads in MiXCR, keeping a single row per CDR3 protein. Here the sample spans approximately 150,000 distinct CDR3 sequences, under 35% being singletons. Specimen: synovial fluid, either unsorted or a sorted T cell fraction (not recorded which). The receptors were gathered from a male donor with ankylosing spondylitis.

This clonotype was recorded a few times. The chain links TRBV7-2 to TRBJ1-2, with unresolved D. Germline V gene data show CDR1 as SGHTA and CDR2 as FQGNSA. The CDR3 sequence is 11 residues long. Trimming left V 5 bases short and J 5 bases short, with 6 bases between. The CDR3: CASSAGYGYTF. The DNA for the CDR3 is TGTGCCAGCAGCGCAGGTTATGGCTACACCTTC.

This chain connects TRBV2 to TRBJ1-1; D unclear. CDR1 is SNHLY, CDR2 FYNNEI, per germline. The CDR3 loop spans 14 amino acids. V lost 1 base to trimming and J lost 2 bases, with 8 bases between them. The CDR3, as DNA: TGTGCCAGCAGTGAAGAGTACACCAACACTGAAGCTTTCTTT. It specifies CASSEEYTNTEAFF.

In this sample, this clonotype turned up many times. This chain links TRBV5-1 with TRBJ1-2; TRBD1 is a possible D gene (6 bases). The CDR3 spans 16 residues. The germline V and J ends were trimmed by 5 bases and 4 bases, with 21 bases remaining between them. CDR1 SGHRS and CDR2 YFSETQ come from the germline V gene. CDR3: CASSLWAGGESYGYTF. CDR3 in DNA: TGCGCCAGCAGTCTTTGGGCCGGGGGCGAGAGCTATGGCTACACCTTC. The complete variable domain, with remaining parts taken from reference TRBV5-1 and TRBJ1-2, reads KAGVTQTPRYLIKTRGQQVTLSCSPISGHRSVSWYQQTPGQGLQFLFEYFSETQRNKGNFPGRFSGRQFSNSRSEMNVSTLELGDSALYLCASSLWAGGESYGYTFGSGTRLTVV.

The chain links TRBV4-1 to TRBJ2-3, with D possibly matching TRBD1 (7 bases). The CDR3 totals 15 residues. V was shortened by 1 base and J by 4 bases, with 12 bases between the two germline ends. The germline gives CDR1 MGHRA, CDR2 YSYEKL. Written as DNA, the CDR3 is TGCGCCAGCAGCCAAGGCGACAGGGACTCAGATACGCAGTATTTT. It encodes CASSQGDRDSDTQYF.

The CDR3, as DNA: TGCAGTGCTCAACTACTTGAGCAGTTCTTC. This sequence encodes CSAQLLEQFF. This chain joins TRBV20-1 and TRBJ2-1; D not resolved. Germline V gene lookup returns CDR1 DFQATT and CDR2 SNEGSKA (reference sequence). The length of the CDR3 is 10 residues. The V gene lost 5 bases and the J gene lost 9 bases, with 8 bases spanning the gap.

Comment on this clonotype: A read error may produce the germline difference seen at one junction end. The V and J genes are TRBV29-1 and TRBJ2-1; D possibly corresponds to TRBD1 (6 bases). The germline gives CDR1 SQVTM, CDR2 ANQGSEA. The CDR3 loop spans 10 amino acids. CDR3: CSGETTGQFF. DNA of the CDR3: TGCAGCGGTGAAACGACAGGGCAGTTCTTC.

The chain joins TRBV15 to TRBJ1-1; D unclear. CDR1 LNHNV and CDR2 YYDKDF come from the germline V gene (reference sequence). The CDR3 has 12 residues. The germline V and J ends were trimmed by 0 bases and 6 bases, with 5 bases remaining between them. CDR3 residues: CATSRDLAEAFF. In nucleotides, the CDR3 is TGTGCCACCAGCAGAGATCTGGCTGAAGCTTTCTTT. The entire variable domain, with the rest obtained from reference TRBV15 and TRBJ1-1, is as follows: DAMVIQNPRYQVTQFGKPVTLSCSQTLNHNVMYWYQQKSSQAPKLLFHYYDKDFNNEADTPDNFQSRRPNTSFCFLDIRSPGLGDTAMYLCATSRDLAEAFFGQGTRLTVV.

This clonotype was picked up a small number of times. The chain carries TRBV28 and TRBJ1-1; D gene uncertain. This CDR3 spans 16 amino acids. The V and J ends lost 1 base and 4 bases respectively, with 16 bases between them. CDR1 is MDHEN and CDR2 is SYDVKM in the germline V gene. The CDR3 region has the DNA TGTGCCAGCAGTTTATACGAGGCCCGCCGAGCCACTGAAGCTTTCTTT. Its protein product is CASSLYEARRATEAFF.

This clonotype appeared many times. The chain uses TRBV7-2 and TRBJ2-3, with 10 bases fitting TRBD2. Germline V lookup: CDR1 SGHTA, CDR2 FQGNSA. V was pared by 4 bases and J by 5 bases, with 3 bases of the junction left unmatched. The length of the CDR3 is 14 residues. The DNA for the CDR3 is TGTGCCAGCAGCTCTAGCGGGAGTCTAGATACGCAGTATTTT. Its translation is CASSSSGSLDTQYF.

Many counts were recorded for this clonotype. The genes are TRBV5-1 and TRBJ2-3, with 8 bases fitting TRBD2. Germline CDR1 SGHRS, CDR2 YFSETQ. This CDR3 has 14 amino acids. Unmatched junction bases numbered 4, after V lost 4 bases and J lost 3 bases. CDR3 region: CASSPGGPTDTQYF. The CDR3 nucleotides read TGCGCCAGCAGCCCGGGAGGGCCAACAGATACGCAGTATTTT. Filled out from reference TRBV5-1 and TRBJ2-3, the complete variable domain reads KAGVTQTPRYLIKTRGQQVTLSCSPISGHRSVSWYQQTPGQGLQFLFEYFSETQRNKGNFPGRFSGRQFSNSRSEMNVSTLELGDSALYLCASSPGGPTDTQYFGPGTRLTVL.

The gene calls are TRBV29-1 and TRBJ2-7, with TRBD2 matching over 11 bases. V shed 2 bases, J shed 5 bases, and the junction held 14 bases outside the gene matches. The CDR3 contains 17 residues. Germline CDR1 is SQVTM and CDR2 is ANQGSEA. The CDR3: CSVESRSSGRSDHEQYF. The DNA for the CDR3 is TGCAGCGTTGAAAGTCGGTCTAGCGGGAGGTCGGACCACGAGCAGTACTTC.

The chain joins TRBV12-3 or TRBV12-4 to TRBJ2-1, with 10 bases lining up with TRBD2. The CDR3 covers 16 residues. V lost 6 bases, J lost 7 bases, and 12 bases stayed unmatched. CDR3 DNA sequence: TGTGCCAGCAGCCCCGGGAGCGGGAGGGCCATAAATGAGCAGTTCTTC. It is translated as CASSPGSGRAINEQFF.

The chain links TRBV20-1 to TRBJ2-3, with D hard to call. Germline V CDR1 and CDR2: DFQATT, SNEGSKA (reference sequence). CDR3 length: 12 residues. Trimming took 2 bases from V and 9 from J, leaving 12 bases between them. CDR3 protein: CSARSPAETQYF. The CDR3 DNA reads as TGCAGTGCTAGATCCCCCGCGGAGACGCAGTATTTT.

The V and J genes are TRBV5-1 and TRBJ2-7; D gene unclear. This CDR3 spans 14 amino acids. Germline CDR1 and CDR2: SGHRS and YFSETQ. V dropped 0 bases and J dropped 5 bases, with 12 bases sitting between them. Written as DNA, the CDR3 is TGCGCCAGCAGCTTGGAGCCAGAAACGAACGAGCAGTACTTC. Protein sequence: CASSLEPETNEQYF.

This clonotype has more than one count but fewer than ten. The chain combines TRBV6-5 with TRBJ2-5; weak D call: TRBD1 (6 bases). Germline CDR1 and CDR2: MNHEY and SVGAGI. CDR3 length equals 14 residues. Between the trimmed V and J ends, which lost 2 bases and 5 bases, there was a span of 12 bases. Written as DNA, the CDR3 is TGTGCCAGCAGTTACCAGGGGTCGGAGGAGACCCAGTACTTC. It yields the protein CASSYQGSEETQYF.

This clonotype was detected only a few times. This sequence joins TRBV11-2 and TRBJ2-1; no clear D. Germline CDR1 and CDR2: SGHAT and FQNNGV. CDR3 length equals 14 residues. V was shortened by 0 bases and J by 12 bases, with 15 bases between the two germline ends. CDR3: CASSLDPARPLQFF. In nucleotides, the CDR3 is TGTGCCAGCAGCTTAGATCCAGCCCGGCCGTTGCAGTTCTTC.

This clonotype was seen a handful of times. This chain uses TRBV6-5 with TRBJ2-5; either TRBD1 or TRBD2 may fit D (5 bases each). Trimming shortened V by 2 bases and J by 5 bases, and 12 bases separated the two germline ends. CDR3 size: 14 residues. Germline V gene data show CDR1 as MNHEY and CDR2 as SVGAGI. The CDR3, as DNA: TGTGCCAGCAGTTACGGGTCGGGGCGGGAGACCCAGTACTTC. This gives the protein CASSYGSGRETQYF.

The rearrangement uses TRBV4-1 and TRBJ2-1; TRBD1 aligns across 10 bases. The CDR3 totals 16 residues. After removal of 1 base from V and 9 bases from J, the junction contained 9 bases not matched to a gene. Germline CDR1 is MGHRA and CDR2 is YSYEKL. The CDR3 bases are TGCGCCAGCAGCCAAGCCCACGGGGACAGGGGTAGTGAGCAGTTCTTC. Translation gives CASSQAHGDRGSEQFF.

J is TRBJ2-6 and V is TRBV7-3; D not resolved. The CDR3 length is 15 residues. V shed 5 bases and J shed 1 base, with 9 bases lying between them. Germline assignment: CDR1 SGHTA and CDR2 FQGTGA. The DNA for the CDR3 is TGTGCCAGCAGCCCTTGGGGATCTGGGGCCAACGTCCTGACTTTC. Translating gives CASSPWGSGANVLTF.